This is a list of T cell receptor beta chains from one sample in a study of blood T cell repertoires in COVID-19. TCRdb keeps only in-frame clones here, not all; method: immunoSEQ multiplex PCR. The sample yields 100,000 to 150,000 clones, 85% seen once. Sequencing was carried out using peripheral blood. The origin of the receptors is a woman older than 75 with acute or convalescent COVID-19. The conserved cysteine and the conserved F or W are not part of the CDR3 here. The D gene is left open where the match is weak.

V gene	D gene	CDR3 protein
TRBV10-3	.	ATEQGVESGNTIY
TRBV7-3	.	ASSRVGTTNGETQY
TRBV9	TRBD2	ASSPGLAGGSETQY
TRBV18	TRBD1	ASSETGPNSPLH
TRBV24-1	.	ATSDHTTGITGELF
TRBV20-1	.	SASVHEQF
TRBV27	TRBD1	ASSSPRTGSNYGYT
TRBV3-1/TRBV3-2	.	ASSLRGAGNTEAF
TRBV27	.	ASSLGGPPSYGYT
TRBV15	TRBD1	ATNGQGFSGNTIY
TRBV7-2	TRBD2	ASSPIYRAGGNEQF
TRBV12-3/TRBV12-4	.	ASRREGVNGYT
TRBV16	.	ASSGSRVEETQY
TRBV4-2	TRBD1	ASATGTGYT
TRBV9	TRBD1	ASSLDRVGADTQY
TRBV6-5	.	ASRDGTRAGELF
TRBV7-2	.	ASSLVGGYTNEQF
TRBV19	.	ASRRALGGRNQPQH
TRBV5-6	.	ASSFVSPLGGRDTEAF
TRBV21-1	.	ASSLGGRGQPQH
TRBV12-3/TRBV12-4	TRBD1	ASRGQTDQPQH